The rows below give T cell receptor beta chains drawn from one sample of a study of blood T cell repertoires in COVID-19. Profiling relied on immunoSEQ multiplex PCR, and the TCRdb table lists in-frame clones only, not all of them. The repertoire holds around 470,000 clones, with nearly 90% as singletons. Sequencing input: peripheral blood. The receptors shown here come from a young man with COVID-19, enrolled during active disease. CDR3s include the opening cysteine and the closing phenylalanine or tryptophan. Each record gives: J gene, D gene, clone size, V gene, CDR3 DNA, CDR3 protein. A D gene is named only where the DNA matches it firmly. The size entry is marked missing in some rows and otherwise reads once, few, many or a size class.

TRBJ1-2,TRBD1,NA,TRBV25-1,TGTGCCAGCAGTGCCTCTGGACAGGGTGGAGGCTACACCTTC,CASSASGQGGGYTF
TRBJ2-7,NA,NA,TRBV11-3,TGTGCCAGCAGCCGGGGGGCAATAGGCGGCGAGCAGTACTTC,CASSRGAIGGEQYF
TRBJ1-1,NA,NA,TRBV7-9,TGTGCCAGCAGCTTAGCAGCTACCGTTGAAGCTTTCTTT,CASSLAATVEAFF
TRBJ2-7,TRBD2,NA,TRBV10-1,TGCGCCAGCAGTGAGTCGACGGTAGCGGGAGGACGCATGTACTTC,CASSESTVAGGRMYF
TRBJ1-2,NA,NA,TRBV21-1,TGTGCCAGCAGCAATATAGGGGGCAGCTATGGCTACACCTTC,CASSNIGGSYGYTF
TRBJ2-3,TRBD2,few,TRBV7-9,TGTGCCAGCAGCTCCGGGACTAGCGGGTGGACGCAGTATTTT,CASSSGTSGWTQYF
TRBJ2-7,NA,NA,TRBV24-1,TGTGCCACCAGTACCGGGATAGGGTCCTACGAGCAGTACTTC,CATSTGIGSYEQYF
TRBJ2-1,NA,NA,TRBV27,TGTGCCAGCAGTTTTGCGGGTCTTGGCAATGAGCAGTTCTTC,CASSFAGLGNEQFF
TRBJ2-1,NA,NA,TRBV6-2/TRBV6-3,TGTGCCAGCAGTTACCTCACTGACGCCCTTAGGAGTGAGCAGTTCTTC,CASSYLTDALRSEQFF
TRBJ2-1,NA,NA,TRBV18,TGTGCCAGCTCGACCCTAAAGAGCGACAATGAGCAGTTCTTC,CASSTLKSDNEQFF
TRBJ1-5,TRBD1,NA,TRBV18,TGTGCCAGCTCACCCTACAGGGGCGATCAGCCCCAGCATTTT,CASSPYRGDQPQHF
TRBJ1-6,NA,NA,TRBV2,TGTGCCAGCAGTGCCGGCGGTAATTCACCCCTCCACTTT,CASSAGGNSPLHF
TRBJ1-4,TRBD1,NA,TRBV11-3,TGTGCCAGCAGCTCCGGGACAGGGGACGAAAAACTGTTTTTT,CASSSGTGDEKLFF
TRBJ1-2,NA,NA,TRBV6-5,TGTGCCAGCAGTTACTCAGGGGTTAATGGCTACACCTTC,CASSYSGVNGYTF
TRBJ2-2,NA,few,TRBV9,TGTGCCAGCAGCGCTCGTATGGGGCCCATTTTAAGCGGGGAGCTGTTTTTT,CASSARMGPILSGELFF
TRBJ2-5,TRBD2,NA,TRBV5-1,TGCGCCAGCAGCTTGGGATTGCGGGGGGCCCCAGAGACCCAGTACTTC,CASSLGLRGAPETQYF
TRBJ2-5,NA,NA,TRBV7-6,TGTGCCAGCAGCTCTTACCAAGAGACCCAGTACTTC,CASSSYQETQYF
TRBJ2-2,TRBD1,NA,TRBV28,TGTGCCAGCCTCGACAGGGGCGCCGGGGAGCTGTTTTTT,CASLDRGAGELFF
TRBJ2-3,TRBD2,once,TRBV2,TGTGCCAGCATTAGGGAGCGGGGGGCAACCACAGATACGCAGTATTTT,CASIRERGATTDTQYF
TRBJ2-1,TRBD2,NA,TRBV9,TGTGCCAGCAGCGTAGAGGAGGCTAGCGGGGGGGCAGGTTACAATGAGCAGTTCTTC,CASSVEEASGGAGYNEQFF
TRBJ2-1,TRBD1,once,TRBV6-5,TGTGCCAGCAGTTCCCTTAAGGGGGCGCAGTTCTTC,CASSSLKGAQFF
TRBJ2-3,NA,NA,TRBV6-5,TGTGCCAGCTCAAAGGCAGCGGCTTCCACAGATACGCAGTATTTT,CASSKAAASTDTQYF
TRBJ2-1,TRBD2,NA,TRBV24-1,TGTGCCACCAGTGAGCGGGACGGTGGACTAGACAATGAGCAGTTCTTC,CATSERDGGLDNEQFF
TRBJ1-1,NA,NA,TRBV29-1,TGCAGCGTTGAACAGGGCGGTGGCACTGAAGCTTTCTTT,CSVEQGGGTEAFF
TRBJ1-2,TRBD1,NA,TRBV23-1,TGCGCCAGCACCCTAGGACAGGGGTCGCACTATGGCTACACCTTC,CASTLGQGSHYGYTF
TRBJ2-4,NA,NA,TRBV2,TGTGCCAGCAGTGAACGAGATCCATACCCAAACATTCAGTACTTC,CASSERDPYPNIQYF
TRBJ2-7,TRBD1,NA,TRBV4-1,TGCGCCAGCAGTCCTACAGGGGGCGGATACTACGAGCAGTACTTC,CASSPTGGGYYEQYF
TRBJ2-7,NA,NA,TRBV27,TGTGCCAGCAGTTTAGAGGGAGGCCCCCGGTACGAGCAGTACTTC,CASSLEGGPRYEQYF
TRBJ1-4,TRBD1,NA,TRBV7-9,TGTGCCAGCAGCTTAGATAACAGGGGGCGGTCTAATGAAAAACTGTTTTTT,CASSLDNRGRSNEKLFF
TRBJ1-4,NA,NA,TRBV12-5,TGTGCTAGTGGTTTGGTACAAGACAACAATGAAAAACTGTTTTTT,CASGLVQDNNEKLFF
TRBJ1-6,TRBD1,NA,TRBV5-4,TGTGCCAGCAGCCTAGACAGGGGCGGTTCACCCCTCCACTTT,CASSLDRGGSPLHF
TRBJ2-7,NA,NA,TRBV5-1,TGCGCCAGCAGCGAGGCGGTACAGGGCTACGAGCAGTACTTC,CASSEAVQGYEQYF
TRBJ2-3,NA,NA,TRBV7-8,TGTGCCAGCAGCTTCGTTTGGACATCAGATACGCAGTATTTT,CASSFVWTSDTQYF
TRBJ2-5,TRBD2,NA,TRBV3-1/TRBV3-2,TGTGCCAGCAGCCACCTTGGACTAGCGGGAGAAGAGACCCAGTACTTC,CASSHLGLAGEETQYF